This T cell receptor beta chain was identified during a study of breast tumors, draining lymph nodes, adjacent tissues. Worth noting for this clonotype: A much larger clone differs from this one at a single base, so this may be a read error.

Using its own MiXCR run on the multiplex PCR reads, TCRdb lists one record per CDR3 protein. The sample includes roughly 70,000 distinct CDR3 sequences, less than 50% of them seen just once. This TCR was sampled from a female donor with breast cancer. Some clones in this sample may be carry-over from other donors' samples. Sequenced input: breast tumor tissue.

The CDR3 coding sequence is TGTGCCAGCAGCCGAGAAACGCGAAGTCAGCCCCAGCATTTT. Its protein is CASSRETRSQPQHF. V usage is TRBV3-1 and J usage is TRBJ1-5, with unresolved D. Germline V gene lookup returns CDR1 LGHDT and CDR2 YNNKEL (reference sequence). V was clipped by 4 bases and J by 6 bases, with 13 bases between them. This CDR3 spans 14 amino acids.